A selection of T cell receptor beta chains follows, all from one sample in a study of shared T cell receptors in the human thymus. Clones were sequenced by immunoSEQ multiplex PCR, and TCRdb holds only the in-frame ones, with some missing. The sample carries about 660,000 clones, approximately 88% recorded once. These same records also appear under a second study, on human thymus T cells.

Sequencing was done on a sample of thymocytes. These receptors originate from a boy less than two years old with a congenital heart defect. The CDR3 runs from the conserved cysteine through the conserved F or W. D genes are given only for firm matches. Not all rows give a size; the values are once, few, many and, for expanded clones, a class.

TGCGCCAGCAGCTTGGAGGGGGGGCATAGTGGAGAGACCCAGTACTTC CASSLEGGHSGETQYF - 16 TRBJ2-5 TRBV5-1 -
TGTGCCAGCAGTGAAGGGTCAGGTCGCCCCTACGAGCAGTACTTC CASSEGSGRPYEQYF - 15 TRBJ2-7 TRBV6-1 -
TGTGCCAGCAGCAAAGGTACTGGAACTAATGAAAAACTGTTTTTT CASSKGTGTNEKLFF - 15 TRBJ1-4 TRBV21-1 -
TGCAGCGTTGGGGGCCTAGCGGCGACAGATACGCAGTATTTT CSVGGLAATDTQYF - 14 TRBJ2-3 TRBV29-1 TRBD2
TGTGCCAGCAGCCGAGGGACTAGCCCATACAATGAGCAGTTCTTC CASSRGTSPYNEQFF - 15 TRBJ2-1 TRBV7-9 TRBD2
TGTGCCAGCAGCTTAGCGCGTCGGGGGGCCGGGGAAAAACTGTTTTTT CASSLARRGAGEKLFF - 16 TRBJ1-4 TRBV7-6 -
TGTGCCACCAGCAGAGCAGGACAGATCAATCAGCCCCAGCATTTT CATSRAGQINQPQHF - 15 TRBJ1-5 TRBV15 -
TGTGCCAGCAGCGTAGGGGGAGAGGGGGCGAATGGCACTGAAGCTTTCTTT CASSVGGEGANGTEAFF - 17 TRBJ1-1 TRBV9 TRBD1
TGTGCCATCGCAAATCGGGACACCTCTCGGGAGACCCAGTACTTC CAIANRDTSRETQYF once 15 TRBJ2-5 TRBV6-1 -
TGTGCCAGCAGCTTGGACACAGGGGCGAAACTCGAGCAGTACTTC CASSLDTGAKLEQYF - 15 TRBJ2-7 TRBV5-4 TRBD1
TGCGCCAGCAGCTTGACAGGGGGCTTCGCAGATACGCAGTATTTT CASSLTGGFADTQYF few 15 TRBJ2-3 TRBV5-1 TRBD1
TGCGCCAGCAGCCAAGATCTGGCAGGGAGGGACGGGGAGCTGTTTTTT CASSQDLAGRDGELFF - 16 TRBJ2-2 TRBV4-1 TRBD2
TGTGCCTTACGACAGGGGGCCACTGAAGCTTTCTTT CALRQGATEAFF - 12 TRBJ1-1 TRBV30 TRBD1